The 27 T cell receptor beta chains below all came from one sample that was sequenced in a study of cytomegalovirus exposure and HLA in healthy donors. The study ran its PCR with 60 Vbeta and 13 Jbeta primers. Here immunoSEQ multiplex PCR was the method, and the copy in TCRdb shows in-frame clones only, minus some. Here the sample spans about 180,000 clones, around 80% being singletons. Source material: PBMCs. These receptors were taken from a woman in her 40s in good health and CMV-seronegative.

V gene TRBV2 combines with J gene TRBJ2-2, with TRBD2 matching over 10 bases. The CDR3 spans 15 residues. Germline assignment: CDR1 SNHLY and CDR2 FYNNEI. Germline trimming cut 7 bases from V and 6 bases from J; bases unmatched to any gene: 8. This CDR3 is CASTLAGEFAGELFF. CDR3 nucleotides: TGTGCCAGCACCCTAGCGGGAGAATTCGCCGGGGAGCTGTTTTTT.

In nucleotides, the CDR3 is TGTGCCAGCAGTGAATCTGGTGGAGGGGGCAATCAGCCCCAGCATTTT. Translating gives CASSESGGGGNQPQHF. The chain recombines TRBV25-1 with TRBJ1-5, with TRBD1 as a possible D gene (5 bases). The germline V gene has CDR1 MGHDK and CDR2 SYGVNS. V lost 1 base and J lost 2, with 12 bases in between. This CDR3 region has 16 residues.

This sequence joins TRBV5-4 and TRBJ2-3; 13 nucleotides match TRBD2. CDR1 and CDR2 (germline): SGHNT, YYREEE (reference sequence). The V segment lost 0 bases and the J segment 6 bases; nucleotides outside the gene matches: 1. This CDR3 has 15 residues. The CDR3 coding sequence is TGTGCCAGCAGCTTGGAACTAGCGGGAGGGGATACGCAGTATTTT. As protein: CASSLELAGGDTQYF. The full variable domain, its missing parts supplied by reference TRBV5-4 and TRBJ2-3, is ETGVTQSPTHLIKTRGQQVTLRCSSQSGHNTVSWYQQALGQGPQFIFQYYREEENGRGNFPPRFSGLQFPNYSSELNVNALELDDSALYLCASSLELAGGDTQYFGPGTRLTVL.

This clone was found a few times. The chain employs TRBV5-6 and TRBJ2-2; perhaps TRBD1 as D (6 bases). The germline gives CDR1 SGHDT, CDR2 YYEEEE. The ends were cut back, 2 bases at V and 6 bases at J, with 11 bases in the middle. The CDR3 consists of 14 residues. Here the CDR3 DNA reads TGTGCCAGCAGCTTAATGGACAGACCCGGGGAGCTGTTTTTT. It encodes CASSLMDRPGELFF. Looking up the rest from reference TRBV5-6 and TRBJ2-2 gives the full variable domain: DAGVTQSPTHLIKTRGQQVTLRCSPKSGHDTVSWYQQALGQGPQFIFQYYEEEERQRGNFPDRFSGHQFPNYSSELNVNALLLGDSALYLCASSLMDRPGELFFGEGSRLTVL.

The J gene is TRBJ2-3, the V gene TRBV27; TRBD2 matches at 7 bases. The ends lost 2 bases at V and 2 bases at J; junction bases unmatched: 4. This CDR3 contains 15 residues. The V gene's germline CDR1 is MNHEY and CDR2 SMNVEV (reference sequence). The CDR3 nucleotides read TGTGCCAGCAGTTTAACTAGCGCGAACACAGATACGCAGTATTTT. It specifies CASSLTSANTDTQYF.

This rearrangement joins TRBV27 to TRBJ2-7, with 10 bases lining up with TRBD2. Germline V CDR1 and CDR2: MNHEY, SMNVEV (reference sequence). V lost 2 bases and J lost 3; bases outside the gene matches: 10. This CDR3 contains 17 residues. The CDR3 DNA sequence: TGTGCCAGCAGTTTACGAGTAGCGGGGGGCCTAATCTACGAGCAGTACTTC. Amino acid sequence: CASSLRVAGGLIYEQYF.

V usage is TRBV7-8 and J usage is TRBJ2-7; TRBD1 agrees at 7 bases. The V segment lost 5 bases and the J segment 2 bases; nucleotides outside the gene matches: 12. CDR1 and CDR2 from the germline V gene are SGHVS and FQNEAQ. This CDR3 has 16 amino acids. Written as DNA, the CDR3 is TGTGCCAGCAGCCCGAGTAGGGGGCCAATCCCCTACGAGCAGTACTTC. Encoded protein: CASSPSRGPIPYEQYF.

The rearrangement links TRBV7-2 to TRBJ2-5; possible D gene TRBD2, 6 bases. The germline V and J ends were trimmed by 1 base and 4 bases, with 13 bases remaining between them. The CDR3 runs to 15 residues. Germline V gene lookup returns CDR1 SGHTA and CDR2 FQGNSA. This CDR3 reads CASSLGGDGRETQYF. The DNA of the CDR3 is TGTGCCAGCAGCTTAGGGGGTGACGGGAGAGAGACCCAGTACTTC.

The V gene is TRBV6-4, the J gene TRBJ1-2; 9 bases map to TRBD1. The ends lost 2 bases at V and 7 bases at J; junction bases unmatched: 23. CDR1 is MRHNA, CDR2 SNTAGT, per germline. This CDR3 contains 20 residues. For the CDR3, the DNA is TGTGCCAGCAGTGACACACACGTATCGGAGGGTCTCGGGACAGGGTGTGGCTACACCTTC. It specifies CASSDTHVSEGLGTGCGYTF.

V gene TRBV7-9 combines with J gene TRBJ2-5; 8 bases fit TRBD2. J gave up 1 base and V 4 bases, and 11 bases lay outside the gene matches. This CDR3 has 17 amino acids. Germline CDR1 is SEHNR and CDR2 is FQNEAQ (reference sequence). The CDR3 DNA reads TGTGCCAGCAGCTACGGCGGGGGGCTTCGATTCCAAGAGACCCAGTACTTC. Its translation: CASSYGGGLRFQETQYF. The variable domain in full, with the rest retrieved from reference TRBV7-9 and TRBJ2-5, is DTGVSQNPRHKITKRGQNVTFRCDPISEHNRLYWYRQTLGQGPEFLTYFQNEAQLEKSRLLSDRFSAERPKGSFSTLEIQRTEQGDSAMYLCASSYGGGLRFQETQYFGPGTRLLVL.

This rearrangement joins TRBV6-1 to TRBJ2-6; D call uncertain. The ends were cut back, 6 bases at V and 2 bases at J, with 5 bases in the middle. This CDR3 spans 13 amino acids. The germline V gene encodes CDR1 MNHNS and CDR2 SASEGT. The CDR3 bases are TGTGCCAGCAGAATAACTGGGGCCAACGTCCTGACTTTC. As protein: CASRITGANVLTF.

V gene TRBV14 combines with J gene TRBJ2-4; a weak D match, TRBD1 (6 bases). The V gene lost 3 bases and the J gene lost 3 bases, with 15 bases spanning the gap. The CDR3 has 16 amino acids. Germline V CDR1 and CDR2: SGHDN, FVKESK. In DNA form, the CDR3 reads TGTGCCAGCAGCCAGGACAGCCCTTTGGGCAAAAACATTCAGTACTTC. It specifies CASSQDSPLGKNIQYF.

This clone has more than one count but fewer than ten. The chain carries TRBV30 and TRBJ2-7; 8 bases are shared with TRBD1. Losses at the gene ends were 3 bases for V and 5 bases for J; bases not matched to a gene: 0. Germline assignment: CDR1 GTSNPN and CDR2 SVGIG (reference sequence). There are 11 residues in the CDR3. The CDR3 nucleotides are TGTGCCTGGAGGGACAGGGACGAGCAGTACTTC. As protein: CAWRDRDEQYF.

This clone appeared once. The chain has TRBV6-1 and TRBJ2-2; 8 nucleotides align to TRBD2. CDR1 and CDR2 from the germline V gene are MNHNS and SASEGT. J was trimmed by 4 bases and V by 7 bases; bases with no gene match: 8. The CDR3 loop spans 15 amino acids. The CDR3 region is CASTPLAARTGELFF. The CDR3 nucleotides read TGTGCCAGCACCCCACTAGCGGCCCGCACCGGGGAGCTGTTTTTT.

The rearrangement joins TRBV5-1 to TRBJ2-3; TRBD2 aligns across 8 bases. Germline trimming cut 2 bases from V and 1 base from J; bases unmatched to any gene: 6. This CDR3 has 16 amino acids. CDR1 is SGHRS, CDR2 YFSETQ, per germline. In DNA form, the CDR3 reads TGCGCCAGCAGCTTCCAGCGGGGGACTGGCACAGATACGCAGTATTTT. The encoded protein is CASSFQRGTGTDTQYF. The whole variable domain, filled in from reference TRBV5-1 and TRBJ2-3, reads KAGVTQTPRYLIKTRGQQVTLSCSPISGHRSVSWYQQTPGQGLQFLFEYFSETQRNKGNFPGRFSGRQFSNSRSEMNVSTLELGDSALYLCASSFQRGTGTDTQYFGPGTRLTVL.

J is TRBJ2-1 and V is TRBV27, with D uncertain. Germline V gene data show CDR1 as MNHEY and CDR2 as SMNVEV (reference sequence). The CDR3 length is 12 residues. V lost 2 bases, J lost 8 bases, and 7 bases lay in between. The DNA of the CDR3 is TGTGCCAGCAGTTTAACCGGGTATGAGCAGTTCTTC. Protein sequence: CASSLTGYEQFF.

The rearrangement links TRBV6-6 to TRBJ1-5; D not certain. The germline gives CDR1 MNHNY, CDR2 SVGAGI (reference sequence). Trimming cost V 7 bases and J 6 bases, with 19 bases left between them. CDR3 size: 15 residues. As DNA, the CDR3 is TGTGCCAGCAATCTAGCCCCCGGGGAGGGTCAGCCCCAGCATTTT. Translated: CASNLAPGEGQPQHF.

The chain links TRBV11-3 to TRBJ2-2, with TRBD2 identical over 8 bases. V gave up 4 bases and J gave up 0 bases; unmatched junction bases: 1. Germline CDR1 reads SGHNT; CDR2 reads YENEEA. There are 15 residues in the CDR3. The CDR3 DNA reads TGTGCCAGCAGCTATAGCGGGGCGAACACCGGGGAGCTGTTTTTT. Translated, it gives CASSYSGANTGELFF.

This rearrangement joins TRBV9 to TRBJ1-1; no firm D call. V gave up 0 bases and J gave up 4 bases, with 10 bases separating them. The CDR3 extends over 14 amino acids. In germline, CDR1 is SGDLS, CDR2 YYNGEE. The CDR3 loop is CASSVAGGFTEAFF. In nucleotides, the CDR3 is TGTGCCAGCAGCGTAGCGGGAGGGTTCACTGAAGCTTTCTTT.

This clone has just a few counts. The junction and the germline gene differ at one end; a read error may be behind it. This chain links TRBV7-7 with TRBJ1-3; D is uncertain. The CDR3 spans 14 residues. The germline V gene has CDR1 SSHAT and CDR2 FNYEAQ (reference sequence). CDR3: CASSQSGPGNTIYF. As DNA, the CDR3 is TGTGCTAGCAGCCAATCAGGTCCAGGAAACACCATATATTTT. The full variable domain, in which reference TRBV7-7 and TRBJ1-3 provide the parts outside the CDR3, is GAGVSQSPRYKVTKRGQDVTLRCDPISSHATLYWYQQALGQGPEFLTYFNYEAQPDKSGLPSDRFSAERPEGSISTLTIQRTEQRDSAMYRCASSQSGPGNTIYFGEGSWLTVV.

The chain couples TRBV7-2 to TRBJ2-7; 9 positions match TRBD2. Germline V gene data show CDR1 as SGHTA and CDR2 as FQGNSA. There are 15 residues in the CDR3. Losses at the gene ends were 5 bases for V and 3 bases for J; bases not matched to a gene: 8. This chain's CDR3 is CASSPRAGGGYEQYF. The DNA of the CDR3 is TGTGCCAGCAGCCCCCGGGCGGGAGGGGGCTACGAGCAGTACTTC. The full variable domain, its missing parts supplied by reference TRBV7-2 and TRBJ2-7, is GAGVSQSPSNKVTEKGKDVELRCDPISGHTALYWYRQSLGQGLEFLIYFQGNSAPDKSGLPSDRFSAERTGGSVSTLTIQRTQQEDSAVYLCASSPRAGGGYEQYFGPGTRLTVT.

This chain joins TRBV28 and TRBJ2-5; TRBD1 might be the D (5 bases). Trimming stripped 4 bases from V and 3 bases from J, with 9 bases between. The CDR3 spans 13 residues. Looked up from germline, CDR1 is MDHEN and CDR2 is SYDVKM. In DNA form, the CDR3 reads TGTGCCAGCAGTTATCAGGGTAAAGAGACCCAGTACTTC. Its translation is CASSYQGKETQYF.

The chain recombines TRBV7-8 with TRBJ1-2, with 9 bases matching TRBD1. The CDR3 has 16 amino acids. Germline V gene sequence: CDR1 SGHVS, CDR2 FQNEAQ. J lost 3 bases, V lost 4 bases, and 9 bases had no gene match. DNA of the CDR3: TGTGCCAGCAGCTCCTCCGGGACAGGGACGTACTATGGCTACACCTTC. Encoded protein: CASSSSGTGTYYGYTF.

The chain links TRBV7-2 to TRBJ2-7; 12 nucleotides agree with TRBD1. V lost 2 bases to trimming and J lost 6 bases; unmatched junction nucleotides: 8. CDR3 size: 16 residues. The germline V gene has CDR1 SGHTA and CDR2 FQGNSA. CDR3 residues: CASSLRVGTGGCEQYF. The DNA for the CDR3 is TGTGCCAGCAGCTTACGTGTCGGGACAGGGGGCTGCGAGCAGTACTTC.

A few counts support this clone. The rearrangement links TRBV6-6 to TRBJ2-3; 14 positions match TRBD2. The germline CDR1 and CDR2 sequences are MNHNY and SVGAGI (reference sequence). CDR3 length: 15 residues. V was clipped by 7 bases and J by 7 bases; unmatched bases: 7. For the CDR3, the DNA is TGTGCCAGCACCCGACTAGCGGGAGGGCCGAATACGCAGTATTTT. Translating gives CASTRLAGGPNTQYF.

This chain uses TRBV28 with TRBJ2-1; D possibly corresponds to TRBD2 (5 bases). V shed 3 bases and J shed 6 bases, with 6 bases lying between them. Germline V gene sequence: CDR1 MDHEN, CDR2 SYDVKM. This CDR3 has 12 residues. The CDR3 protein is CASSFSGNEQFF. CDR3 DNA: TGTGCCAGCAGTTTCAGCGGCAATGAGCAGTTCTTC.

This chain uses TRBV11-2 with TRBJ2-5; D perhaps matches TRBD2 (6 bases). The CDR3 sequence is 16 residues long. CDR1 SGHAT and CDR2 FQNNGV come from the germline V gene. The V gene lost 5 bases and the J gene lost 4 bases, with 20 bases spanning the gap. The CDR3 DNA reads as TGTGCCAGCAGCCAACTGGGCGGGGCATTGACAGAGACCCAGTACTTC. The encoded protein is CASSQLGGALTETQYF.